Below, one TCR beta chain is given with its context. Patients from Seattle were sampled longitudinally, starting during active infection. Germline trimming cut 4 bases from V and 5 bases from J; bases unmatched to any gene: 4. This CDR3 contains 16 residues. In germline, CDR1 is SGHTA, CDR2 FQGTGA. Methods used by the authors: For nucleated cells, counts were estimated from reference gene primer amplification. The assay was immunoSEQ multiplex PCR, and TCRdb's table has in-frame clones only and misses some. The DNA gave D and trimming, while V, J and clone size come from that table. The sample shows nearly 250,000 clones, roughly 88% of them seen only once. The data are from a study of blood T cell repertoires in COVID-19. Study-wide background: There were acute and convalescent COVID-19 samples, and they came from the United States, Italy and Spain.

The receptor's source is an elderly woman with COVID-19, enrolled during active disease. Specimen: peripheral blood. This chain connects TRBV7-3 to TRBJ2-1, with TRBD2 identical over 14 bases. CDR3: CASSSRLAGGNNEQFF. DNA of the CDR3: TGTGCCAGCAGCTCTAGACTAGCGGGGGGGAACAATGAGCAGTTCTTC.